This T cell receptor beta chain was obtained from a study of somatic mutations in cytotoxic T cells in rheumatoid arthritis. Study information: Flow cytometric sorting isolated some V beta antibody-stained T-cell populations at nearly 100% purity, and among them were V beta1+ cells that underwent TCRB sequencing. General observations from the study: Healthy controls did not share the age-linked increase in CD8+ clonality seen in rheumatoid arthritis patients.

Positive magnetic bead selection isolated CD4+ and CD8+ cells, and flow cytometry checked purity. V lost 0 bases and J 5 bases, leaving 5 bases between the germline ends. Germline CDR1 reads MNHNS; CDR2 reads SASEGT. The CDR3 spans 13 residues. Sequencing used immunoSEQ multiplex PCR; TCRdb keeps in-frame clones, though not all of them. The sample carries about 6,400 clones, 65% to 80% recorded once. This clone was counted between two and nine times. Its antigen is currently unknown. The chain employs TRBV6-1 and TRBJ1-5, with D unresolved. This clonotype originated in a woman between 50 and 59 years old in good health. What was sequenced was CD8+ T cells sorted from blood. The CDR3 DNA reads as TGTGCCAGCAGTGAAGCGGAGTATCAGCCCCAGCATTTT. It is translated as CASSEAEYQPQHF.